The 18 T cell receptor beta chains listed next were all sequenced from one sample in a study of T cells after yellow fever vaccination. TCRdb fed the 5' RACE reads into MiXCR, producing one record per CDR3 protein. Of some 160,000 distinct CDR3 sequences in the sample, approximately 9.9% were seen once. The source was CD8+ T cells sorted from PBMCs, collected 45 days after the yellow fever booster vaccination. The source of these receptors is a man aged 18 to 29 who received the YFV17D yellow fever vaccine.

This clonotype has more than one count but fewer than ten. The V gene is TRBV7-9, the J gene TRBJ1-2; tentative D call: TRBD1 (5 bases). The CDR3 has 13 residues. Germline V gene sequence: CDR1 SEHNR, CDR2 FQNEAQ (reference sequence). V lost 0 bases to trimming and J lost 8 bases, with 10 bases between them. For the CDR3, the DNA is TGTGCCAGCAGCTTAGCAAGGGGTCACGGCTACACCTTC. Translating it yields CASSLARGHGYTF.

The genes are TRBV7-9 and TRBJ2-4; D possibly corresponds to TRBD1 (6 bases). The CDR3 totals 16 residues. V was cut by 5 bases and J by 2 bases, with 16 bases left in between. The V gene's germline CDR1 is SEHNR and CDR2 FQNEAQ (reference sequence). Written as DNA, the CDR3 is TGTGCCAGCAGCCCTACAGGGCTTGCCACCAAAAACATTCAGTACTTC. It translates to CASSPTGLATKNIQYF.

This clonotype was detected ten times or more. The chain links TRBV12-3 or TRBV12-4 to TRBJ2-7; a possible D gene is TRBD1 (6 bases). The CDR3 runs to 14 residues. Trimming removed 3 bases at V and 3 bases at J, with 12 bases between. CDR3 coding DNA: TGTGCCAGCAGTTTGGGGACATCCTACTACGAGCAGTACTTC. The encoded protein is CASSLGTSYYEQYF.

This clonotype was seen a few times. Relative to the germline gene, one junction end is altered; a read error may explain this. This chain links TRBV15 with TRBJ1-1; possibly TRBD1 for D (6 bases). Germline-derived CDR1 and CDR2 are LNHNV and YYDKDF (reference sequence). The CDR3 has 13 amino acids. The CDR3: CATSSRGDTEVFF. The CDR3 bases are TGTGCCACCAGCAGCCGGGGGGACACTGAAGTTTTCTTT.

The J gene is TRBJ2-1, the V gene TRBV6-2 or TRBV6-3; D gene ambiguous. Trimming pared 5 bases from V and 0 bases from J, leaving 8 bases between. Germline-derived CDR1 and CDR2 are MNHEY and SVGEGT. This CDR3 is 14 amino acids long. CDR3 nucleotides: TGTGCCAGCAGTCGAGACGCCTCCTACAATGAGCAGTTCTTC. This codes for CASSRDASYNEQFF.

V gene TRBV6-2 or TRBV6-3 combines with J gene TRBJ2-7; 7 bases map to TRBD1. J was trimmed by 6 bases and V by 0 bases; bases with no gene match: 5. Germline V lookup: CDR1 MNHEY, CDR2 SVGEGT. The CDR3 covers 14 residues. The CDR3 DNA reads TGTGCCAGCAGTTACTCGAACAACAGGGGCGAGCAGTACGTC. Translation: CASSYSNNRGEQYV.

At least ten counts were recorded for this clonotype. CDR3: CASSFTTDSDGYTF. As DNA, the CDR3 is TGTGCCAGCAGCTTTACGACAGATTCGGATGGCTACACCTTC. This chain connects TRBV7-9 to TRBJ1-2, with D possibly TRBD1 on 5 matching bases. This CDR3 has 14 amino acids. Trimming removed 3 bases from V and 6 bases from J, with 14 bases in between. Germline loops: CDR1 SEHNR, CDR2 FQNEAQ (reference sequence).

The chain is built from TRBV27 and TRBJ2-1, with 7 bases matching TRBD2. The V segment lost 5 bases and the J segment 0 bases; nucleotides outside the gene matches: 7. CDR3 size: 16 residues. Per the germline V gene, CDR1 is MNHEY and CDR2 is SMNVEV (reference sequence). Written as DNA, the CDR3 is TGTGCCAGCAGTCCCGTGGGGGGGGGCTCCTACAATGAGCAGTTCTTC. Its protein product is CASSPVGGGSYNEQFF.

This clonotype showed up many times. V is TRBV5-6 and J is TRBJ2-3; D is unclear. Germline lookup yields CDR1 SGHDT and CDR2 YYEEEE. Trimming removed 3 bases from V and 2 bases from J, with 1 base in between. This CDR3 is built from 11 residues. CDR3 DNA sequence: TGTGCCAGCAGCTCCACAGATACGCAGTATTTT. Protein: CASSSTDTQYF.

This clonotype occurred a few times. The V call is TRBV24-1, the J call TRBJ2-2; tentative D call: TRBD1 (7 bases). Trimming removed 6 bases from V and 6 bases from J, with 16 bases in between. The CDR3 sequence is 15 residues long. From germline, CDR1 is KGHDR and CDR2 SFDVKD. CDR3 nucleotides: TGTGCCACCAGTTTCGGAACAGGGGAGGCCGGGGAGCTGTTTTTT. It yields the protein CATSFGTGEAGELFF.

This sequence joins TRBV9 and TRBJ2-7, with D perhaps matching TRBD2 (6 bases). Between the trimmed V and J ends, which lost 4 bases and 5 bases, there was a span of 22 bases. Looked up from germline, CDR1 is SGDLS and CDR2 is YYNGEE. CDR3 length equals 16 residues. The CDR3 DNA reads TGTGCCAGCAGCCCTCGGGGCAAGGAGGGGAGGAACGAGCAGTACGTC. It is translated as CASSPRGKEGRNEQYV.

This clonotype was seen ten or more times. The CDR3 is CASSLGQGTNEKLFF. The CDR3 region has the DNA TGCGCCAGCAGCTTGGGACAGGGGACTAATGAAAAACTGTTTTTT. The V call is TRBV5-1, the J call TRBJ1-4; 8 nucleotides line up with TRBD1. This CDR3 contains 15 residues. Germline V gene lookup returns CDR1 SGHRS and CDR2 YFSETQ. With 0 bases clipped from V and 2 bases from J, the junction kept 0 bases outside the gene matches.

This clonotype has only a few counts. The V gene is TRBV6-2 or TRBV6-3, the J gene TRBJ2-1; 11 bases line up with TRBD2. The CDR3 has 19 amino acids. Germline trimming cut 3 bases from V and 0 bases from J; bases unmatched to any gene: 10. CDR1 and CDR2 (germline): MNHEY, SVGEGT. The CDR3 nucleotides are TGTGCCAGCAGTTATTCTAGCGGGGGGTCCTCTAGCTCCTACAATGAGCAGTTCTTC. Its protein is CASSYSSGGSSSSYNEQFF.

The CDR3 loop is CATKDRGNEKLFF. The CDR3 DNA reads TGTGCCACCAAGGACAGGGGTAACGAAAAACTGTTTTTT. The chain uses TRBV15 and TRBJ1-4, with 9 bases lining up with TRBD1. The CDR3 sequence is 13 residues long. Germline trimming cut 7 bases from V and 8 bases from J; bases unmatched to any gene: 5. Germline loops: CDR1 LNHNV, CDR2 YYDKDF (reference sequence).

The genes are TRBV6-2 or TRBV6-3 and TRBJ2-6; 7 bases are a match to TRBD1. Trimming took 6 bases from V and 1 from J; bases not matched to a gene: 18. The CDR3 covers 20 residues. The germline V gene has CDR1 MNHEY and CDR2 SVGEGT. The CDR3 nucleotides are TGTGCCAGCAGAACAGACTCCCGACAGGGCGTAATTTCTGGGGCCAACGTCCTGACTTTC. This sequence encodes CASRTDSRQGVISGANVLTF.

This clonotype was seen ten or more times. The genes are TRBV12-3 or TRBV12-4 and TRBJ2-3; 7 positions agree with TRBD2. CDR3 length equals 15 residues. Trimming removed 2 bases from V and 2 bases from J; junction bases left unmatched: 4. CDR3 DNA: TGTGCCAGCAGTTTAACGGGGGGTCCCACAGATACGCAGTATTTT. Its translation: CASSLTGGPTDTQYF.

The rearrangement uses TRBV5-5 and TRBJ1-1; 7 bases are a match to TRBD1. The germline CDR1 and CDR2 sequences are SGHKS and YYEKEE (reference sequence). The V gene end was trimmed by 9 bases and the J gene end by 5 bases; junction bases not matched to a gene: 4. This CDR3 spans 11 amino acids. CDR3 amino acids: CATLQGTEAFF. CDR3 in DNA: TGTGCCACCCTACAGGGGACTGAAGCTTTCTTT.

This clonotype was counted only a few times. The CDR3 sequence: CASSNLGAGKTQYF. CDR3 nucleotide sequence: TGTGCCAGCAGCAACCTGGGGGCAGGGAAGACCCAGTACTTC. The rearrangement joins TRBV27 to TRBJ2-5, with D tentatively TRBD1 (6 bases). The CDR3 consists of 14 residues. V was trimmed by 6 bases and J by 6 bases, leaving 17 bases between them. Germline CDR1 reads MNHEY; CDR2 reads SMNVEV (reference sequence).